The present T cell receptor (beta chain) was sequenced within a study of response to subunit inactivated influenza vaccine. A few counts support this clonotype. TCRdb recomputed calls from the RT-PCR reads with MiXCR, one row per CDR3 protein. This sample has 280,000 or so distinct CDR3 sequences, with around a fifth found just once. The clonotype originates from a man between 50 and 69 years old who received an inactivated influenza vaccine. The sequencing used PBMCs from blood, collected less than 22 months after vaccination.

The CDR3 here is CASSPTPTAIEAFF. CDR3 sequence (DNA): TGTGCCAGCAGCCCTACCCCGACAGCCATTGAAGCTTTCTTT. The rearrangement joins TRBV5-6 to TRBJ1-1, with D tentatively TRBD1 (5 bases). The CDR3 runs to 14 residues. With 4 bases removed from V and 7 bases from J, the gap between germline ends came to 17 bases. Germline values: CDR1 SGHDT, CDR2 YYEEEE.